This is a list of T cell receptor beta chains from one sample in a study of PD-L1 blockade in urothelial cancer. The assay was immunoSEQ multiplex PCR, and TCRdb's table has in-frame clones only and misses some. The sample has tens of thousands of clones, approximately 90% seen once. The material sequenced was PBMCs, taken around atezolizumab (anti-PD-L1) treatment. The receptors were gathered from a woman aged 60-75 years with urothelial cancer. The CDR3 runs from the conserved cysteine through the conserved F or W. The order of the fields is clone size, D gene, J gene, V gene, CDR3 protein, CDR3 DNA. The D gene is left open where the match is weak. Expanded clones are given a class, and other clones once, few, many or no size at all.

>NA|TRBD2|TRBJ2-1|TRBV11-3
CASSPSGSPSYNEQFF
TGTGCCAGCAGCCCTAGCGGGAGTCCCTCCTACAATGAGCAGTTCTTC
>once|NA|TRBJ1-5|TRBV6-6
CASSYGGEYGQPQHF
TGTGCCAGCAGTTACGGGGGGGAGTATGGACAGCCCCAGCATTTT
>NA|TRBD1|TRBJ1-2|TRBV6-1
CASSEGSTGQFNYGYTF
TGTGCCAGCAGTGAGGGATCGACGGGACAGTTTAACTATGGCTACACCTTC
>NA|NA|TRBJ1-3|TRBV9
CASSVGPYRGNTIYF
TGTGCCAGCAGCGTAGGCCCCTATCGGGGAAACACCATATATTTT
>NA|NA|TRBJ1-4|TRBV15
CATTLAQGYNEKLFF
TGTGCCACCACCCTCGCACAGGGCTATAATGAAAAACTGTTTTTT
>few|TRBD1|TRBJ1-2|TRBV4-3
CASSQGGQGGYGYTF
TGCGCCAGCAGCCAAGGGGGACAGGGTGGGTATGGCTACACCTTC
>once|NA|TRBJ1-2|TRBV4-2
CASSSPGSVDGYTF
TGTGCCAGCAGCTCACCAGGGTCCGTAGATGGCTACACCTTC
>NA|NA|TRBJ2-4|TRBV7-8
CASSHYRDLKNIQYF
TGTGCCAGCAGCCACTACCGGGACTTAAAAAACATTCAGTACTTC
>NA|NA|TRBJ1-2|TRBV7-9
CASSLEADIGGYTF
TGTGCCAGCAGCTTAGAGGCGGACATAGGGGGCTACACCTTC
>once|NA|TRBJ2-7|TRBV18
CASSPPIAVSYEQYF
TGTGCCAGCTCACCACCTATAGCGGTCTCCTACGAGCAGTACTTC
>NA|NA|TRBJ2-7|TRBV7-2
CASSSRAGQPYEQYF
TGTGCCAGCAGCTCTAGAGCAGGACAGCCCTACGAGCAGTACTTC
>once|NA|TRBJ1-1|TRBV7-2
CASSSLIWGDTEAFF
TGTGCCAGCAGCTCACTTATTTGGGGGGACACTGAAGCTTTCTTT
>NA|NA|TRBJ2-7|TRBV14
CASSQDSPGWGRGTPYEQYF
TGTGCCAGCAGCCAAGATTCACCGGGTTGGGGCAGGGGGACTCCCTACGAGCAGTACTTC
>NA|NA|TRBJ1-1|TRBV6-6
CASSYRGGDTEAFF
TGTGCCAGCAGTTACAGGGGGGGGGACACTGAAGCTTTCTTT
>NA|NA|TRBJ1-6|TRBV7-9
CASSGTIGSPLHF
TGTGCCAGCAGCGGGACTATAGGTTCACCCCTCCACTTT
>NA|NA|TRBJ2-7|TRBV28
CASSLQRAGSYEQYF
TGTGCCAGCAGTTTACAACGCGCAGGATCCTACGAGCAGTACTTC
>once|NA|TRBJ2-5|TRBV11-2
CASSLSAPGSGQETQYF
TGTGCCAGCAGCTTAAGCGCCCCAGGTAGCGGACAAGAGACCCAGTACTTC
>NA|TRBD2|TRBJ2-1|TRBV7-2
CASSRPGSGTVPSYNEQFF
TGTGCCAGCAGCCGCCCAGGTAGCGGGACGGTTCCCTCCTACAATGAGCAGTTCTTC
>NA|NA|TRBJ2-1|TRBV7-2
CASSLASSPYNEQFF
TGTGCCAGCAGCTTAGCGTCTAGCCCCTACAATGAGCAGTTCTTC
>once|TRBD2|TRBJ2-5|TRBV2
CASSGGGGRNQETQYF
TGTGCCAGCAGTGGGGGCGGGGGGCGGAACCAAGAGACCCAGTACTTC
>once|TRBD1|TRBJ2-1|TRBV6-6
CASSPQGARVF
TGTGCCAGCAGTCCACAGGGGGCCCGCGTCTTC
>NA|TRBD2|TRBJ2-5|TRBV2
CASSWTSKETQYF
TGTGCCAGCAGTTGGACTAGCAAAGAGACCCAGTACTTC
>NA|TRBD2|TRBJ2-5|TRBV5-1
CASKSGNPQETQYF
TGCGCCAGCAAGAGCGGGAATCCGCAAGAGACCCAGTACTTC
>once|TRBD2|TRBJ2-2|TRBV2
CASSPGTSGFGELFF
TGTGCCAGCAGCCCCGGGACTAGCGGGTTCGGGGAGCTGTTTTTT
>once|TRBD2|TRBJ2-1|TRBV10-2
CASNRGGRNEQFF
TGCGCCAGCAATCGGGGGGGCCGGAATGAGCAGTTCTTC
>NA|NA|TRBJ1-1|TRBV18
CASSPMEGRGTEAFF
TGTGCCAGCTCACCCATGGAGGGACGCGGCACTGAAGCTTTCTTT
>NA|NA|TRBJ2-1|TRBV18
CASSRERNEQFF
TGTGCCAGCTCACGCGAGCGGAATGAGCAGTTCTTC
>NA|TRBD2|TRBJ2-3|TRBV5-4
CASSRLAGDTDTQYF
TGTGCCAGCAGCCGTCTAGCGGGGGACACAGATACGCAGTATTTT
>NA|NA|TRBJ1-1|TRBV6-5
CASTYGTEAFF
TGTGCCAGCACCTACGGTACTGAAGCTTTCTTT
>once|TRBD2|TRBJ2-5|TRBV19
CASSRASGGTYQETQYF
TGTGCCAGTAGTAGGGCTAGCGGGGGGACGTACCAAGAGACCCAGTACTTC
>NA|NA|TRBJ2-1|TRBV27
CASSLMLESTQFF
TGTGCCAGCAGTTTAATGTTGGAGTCCACGCAGTTCTTC
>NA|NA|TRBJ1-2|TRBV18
CASSPPSVYGYTF
TGTGCCAGCTCACCACCGTCAGTCTATGGCTACACCTTC
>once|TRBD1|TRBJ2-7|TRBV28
CASSQGLLQGIVDEQYF
TGTGCCAGCAGTCAAGGGTTACTACAGGGGATAGTCGACGAGCAGTACTTC
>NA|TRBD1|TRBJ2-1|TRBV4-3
CASSQDRGNNEQFF
TGCGCCAGCAGCCAGGACAGGGGGAACAATGAGCAGTTCTTC
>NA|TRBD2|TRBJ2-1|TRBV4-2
CASSAEGSGGVGNEQFF
TGTGCCAGCAGCGCGGAAGGTAGCGGGGGGGTGGGGAATGAGCAGTTCTTC
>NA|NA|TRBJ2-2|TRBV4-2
CASSPRGGPRNTGELFF
TGTGCCAGCAGCCCTAGGGGGGGGCCTAGGAACACCGGGGAGCTGTTTTTT
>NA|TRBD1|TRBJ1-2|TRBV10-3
CAISEEPEGAVALDYGYTF
TGTGCCATCAGTGAGGAGCCAGAGGGGGCGGTGGCTTTAGACTATGGCTACACCTTC
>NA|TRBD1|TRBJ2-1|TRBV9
CASSPRVGQGGNEQFF
TGTGCCAGCAGCCCCAGAGTGGGACAGGGTGGAAATGAGCAGTTCTTC
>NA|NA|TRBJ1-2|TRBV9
CATQFYGYTF
TGTGCCACCCAATTTTATGGCTACACCTTC
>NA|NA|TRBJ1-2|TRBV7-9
CASSFLALGYTF
TGTGCCAGCAGCTTCCTTGCCCTAGGCTACACCTTC
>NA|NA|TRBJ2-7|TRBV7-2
CASSLGSFGKYF
TGTGCCAGCAGCTTAGGGTCCTTCGGGAAGTACTTC
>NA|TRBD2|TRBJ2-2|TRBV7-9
CASSPPPGGNTGELFF
TGTGCCAGCAGCCCGCCGCCGGGAGGGAACACCGGGGAGCTGTTTTTT
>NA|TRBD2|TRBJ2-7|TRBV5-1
CASSLTSGRGFYEQYF
TGCGCCAGCAGCTTAACTAGCGGGAGGGGTTTTTACGAGCAGTACTTC
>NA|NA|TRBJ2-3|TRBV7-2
CASSYGTSTDTQYF
TGTGCCAGCAGCTACGGGACTAGCACAGATACGCAGTATTTT
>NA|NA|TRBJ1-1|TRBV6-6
CASSSLGQRSTEAFF
TGTGCCAGCAGTTCCCTAGGACAGAGGAGCACTGAAGCTTTCTTT
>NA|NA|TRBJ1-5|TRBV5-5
CASSFRSGGFNQPQHF
TGTGCCAGCAGCTTTAGGTCTGGGGGCTTTAATCAGCCCCAGCATTTT
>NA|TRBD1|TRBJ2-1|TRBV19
CASSNTGGNEQFF
TGTGCCAGTAGCAATACAGGGGGCAATGAGCAGTTCTTC
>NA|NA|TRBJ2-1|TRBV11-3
CASSLTRALYNEQFF
TGTGCCAGCAGCCTAACCAGGGCCCTCTACAATGAGCAGTTCTTC
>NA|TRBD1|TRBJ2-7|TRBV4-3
CASSQDLAGGFYEQYF
TGCGCCAGCAGCCAAGATCTTGCAGGGGGCTTCTACGAGCAGTACTTC
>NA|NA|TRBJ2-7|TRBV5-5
CASSVGFSYEQYF
TGTGCCAGCAGCGTCGGGTTCTCCTACGAGCAGTACTTC
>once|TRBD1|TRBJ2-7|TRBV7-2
CASSAGPRTGAYEQYF
TGTGCCAGCAGCGCCGGACCCCGGACAGGAGCCTACGAGCAGTACTTC
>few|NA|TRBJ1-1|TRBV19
CASSIQGTEAFF
TGTGCCAGTAGTATCCAGGGCACTGAAGCTTTCTTT
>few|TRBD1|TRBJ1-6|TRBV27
CASSLAGTGADSPLHF
TGTGCCAGCAGTTTAGCCGGGACAGGGGCGGATTCACCCCTCCACTTT
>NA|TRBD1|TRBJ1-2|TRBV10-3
CAISGTGLNYGYTF
TGTGCCATCAGTGGGACAGGGCTTAACTATGGCTACACCTTC